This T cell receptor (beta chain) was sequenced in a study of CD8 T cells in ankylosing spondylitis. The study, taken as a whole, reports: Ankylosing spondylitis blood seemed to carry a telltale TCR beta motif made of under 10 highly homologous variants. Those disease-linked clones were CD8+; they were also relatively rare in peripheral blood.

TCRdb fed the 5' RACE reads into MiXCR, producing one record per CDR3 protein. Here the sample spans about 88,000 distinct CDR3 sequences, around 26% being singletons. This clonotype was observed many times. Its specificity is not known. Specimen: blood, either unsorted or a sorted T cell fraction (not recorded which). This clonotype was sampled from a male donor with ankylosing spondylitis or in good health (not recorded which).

The CDR3 region has the DNA TGCGCCAGCAGCCAGCTAGCGGGAACGGGGAATGAGCAGTTCTTC. It translates to CASSQLAGTGNEQFF. The chain combines TRBV5-1 with TRBJ2-1; 9 bases fit TRBD2. Trimming cost V 4 bases and J 7 bases; bases outside gene matches: 9. The length of the CDR3 is 15 residues. CDR1 SGHRS and CDR2 YFSETQ come from the germline V gene.